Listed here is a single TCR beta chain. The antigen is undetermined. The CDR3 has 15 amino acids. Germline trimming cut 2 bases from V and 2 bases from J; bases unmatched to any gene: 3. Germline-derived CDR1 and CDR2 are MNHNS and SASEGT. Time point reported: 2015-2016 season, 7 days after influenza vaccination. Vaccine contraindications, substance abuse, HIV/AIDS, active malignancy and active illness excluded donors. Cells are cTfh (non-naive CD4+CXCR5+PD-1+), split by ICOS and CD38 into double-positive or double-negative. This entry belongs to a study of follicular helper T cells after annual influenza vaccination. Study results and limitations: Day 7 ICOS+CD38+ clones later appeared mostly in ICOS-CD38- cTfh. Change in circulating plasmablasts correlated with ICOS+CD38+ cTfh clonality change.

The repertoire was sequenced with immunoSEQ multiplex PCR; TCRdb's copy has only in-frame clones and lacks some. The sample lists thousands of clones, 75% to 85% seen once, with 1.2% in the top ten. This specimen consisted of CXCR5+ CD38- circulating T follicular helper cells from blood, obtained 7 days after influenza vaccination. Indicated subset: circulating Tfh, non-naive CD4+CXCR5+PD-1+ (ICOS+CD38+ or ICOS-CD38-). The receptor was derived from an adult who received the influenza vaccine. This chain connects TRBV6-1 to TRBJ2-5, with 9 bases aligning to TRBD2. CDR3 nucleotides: TGTGCCAGCAGTGAACAGCGGGGGGAGCAAGAGACCCAGTACTTC. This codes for CASSEQRGEQETQYF.